This T cell receptor beta chain was obtained from a study of OX40 agonist ivuxolimab in advanced cancers. Overall study context: Patients with prior anti-PD-1, anti-PD-L1 or anti-CTLA-4 therapy were eligible; 35% to 50% had some.

The CDR3 has 20 amino acids. With V trimmed by 2 bases and J by 7 bases, 24 bases remained unmatched. Germline V gene lookup returns CDR1 SGHRS and CDR2 YFSETQ. TCRdb keeps only in-frame clones here, not all; method: immunoSEQ multiplex PCR. The sample consists of about 72,000 clones, roughly 80% of them appearing once. Specimen: CD4+ or CD8+ T cells sorted from blood, collected in a trial of the OX40 agonist ivuxolimab. The source of this sequence is an adult with an advanced solid tumor such as melanoma, head and neck, liver or kidney cancer. The V gene is TRBV5-1, the J gene TRBJ2-1; TRBD2 matches at 7 bases. In nucleotides, the CDR3 is TGCGCCAGCAGCTTAAGATTCGGAGGACCCTTAGCGGGTAGGGAGAATGAGCAGTTCTTC. Residues: CASSLRFGGPLAGRENEQFF.